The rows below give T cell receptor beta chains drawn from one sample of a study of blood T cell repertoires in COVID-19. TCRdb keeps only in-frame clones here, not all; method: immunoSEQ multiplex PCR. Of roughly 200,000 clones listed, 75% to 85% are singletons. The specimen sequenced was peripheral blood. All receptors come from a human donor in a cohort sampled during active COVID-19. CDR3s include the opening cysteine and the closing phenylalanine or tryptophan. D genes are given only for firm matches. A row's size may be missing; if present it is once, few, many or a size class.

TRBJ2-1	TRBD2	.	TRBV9	CASSAQSSGKRWNEQFF	TGTGCCAGCAGCGCCCAATCTAGCGGGAAGAGATGGAATGAGCAGTTCTTC
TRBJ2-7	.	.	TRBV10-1	CATFGEAYEQYF	TGCGCCACTTTTGGGGAGGCTTACGAGCAGTACTTC
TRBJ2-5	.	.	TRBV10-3	CAISEGGSAETQYF	TGTGCCATCAGTGAGGGCGGTAGCGCCGAGACCCAGTACTTC
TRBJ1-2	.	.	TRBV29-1	CSVEVAGGIYGYTF	TGCAGCGTTGAAGTGGCCGGGGGTATCTATGGCTACACCTTC
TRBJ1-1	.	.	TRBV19	CASSTEGGRVNTEAFF	TGTGCCAGTAGTACCGAGGGGGGGCGGGTGAACACTGAAGCTTTCTTT
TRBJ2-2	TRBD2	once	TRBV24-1	CATAGPHGTSNTGELFF	TGTGCCACCGCCGGTCCCCATGGGACTAGTAACACCGGGGAGCTGTTTTTT
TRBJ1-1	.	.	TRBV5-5	CASSLFRFSPSSGGNTEAFF	TGTGCCAGCAGCTTGTTTAGGTTTTCTCCCTCCTCCGGCGGGAACACTGAAGCTTTCTTT
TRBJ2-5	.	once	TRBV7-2	CASSLREVSRHHETQYF	TGTGCCAGCAGCTTAAGGGAGGTTTCCCGGCACCACGAGACCCAGTACTTC
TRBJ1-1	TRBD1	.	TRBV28	CASSNYRGHTEAFF	TGTGCCAGCAGTAATTACAGGGGCCACACTGAAGCTTTCTTT
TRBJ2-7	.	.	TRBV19	CASGNRAGRSYEQYF	TGTGCCAGTGGGAACAGGGCAGGGCGCTCCTACGAGCAGTACTTC
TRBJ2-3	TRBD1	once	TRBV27	CASSFHRGQEDTQYF	TGTGCCAGCAGTTTTCACAGGGGGCAGGAAGATACGCAGTATTTT
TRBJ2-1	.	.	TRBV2	CASSERWNEQFF	TGTGCCAGCAGTGAACGGTGGAATGAGCAGTTCTTC
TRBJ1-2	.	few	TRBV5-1	CASSLEGFNGYTF	TGCGCCAGCAGCTTAGAGGGTTTCAATGGCTACACCTTC
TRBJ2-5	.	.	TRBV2	CASRVSGPQETQYF	TGTGCCAGCAGGGTTAGCGGACCACAAGAGACCCAGTACTTC
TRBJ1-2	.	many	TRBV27	CASSWTATGHGYTF	TGTGCCAGCAGTTGGACCGCGACAGGCCATGGCTACACCTTC
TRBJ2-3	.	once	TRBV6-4	CASSDFPGSRDTQYF	TGTGCCAGCAGTGACTTCCCGGGTAGCAGAGATACGCAGTATTTT
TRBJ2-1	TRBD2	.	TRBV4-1	CASSQVLSGISLSYNEQFF	TGCGCCAGCAGCCAAGTATTAAGCGGGATAAGCCTATCCTACAATGAGCAGTTCTTC
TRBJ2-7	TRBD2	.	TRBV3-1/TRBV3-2	CASSPPWTSGSYEQYF	TGTGCCAGCAGCCCTCCTTGGACTAGCGGGAGCTACGAGCAGTACTTC
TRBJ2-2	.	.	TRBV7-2	CASSFTSTGELFF	TGTGCCAGCAGCTTCACAAGCACCGGGGAGCTGTTTTTT
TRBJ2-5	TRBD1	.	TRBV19	CASSMGGQGSSEYF	TGTGCCAGTAGTATGGGGGGACAGGGATCTAGCGAGTACTTC
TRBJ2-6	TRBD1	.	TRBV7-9	CASSLGVQGDSGANVLTF	TGTGCCAGCAGCTTAGGTGTACAGGGGGACTCTGGGGCCAACGTCCTGACTTTC
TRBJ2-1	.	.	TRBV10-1	CASSVTTDNEQFF	TGCGCCAGCAGTGTTACGACAGACAATGAGCAGTTCTTC
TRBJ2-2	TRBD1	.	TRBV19	CASSIPRTGDTGELFF	TGTGCCAGTAGTATCCCTCGGACAGGGGACACCGGGGAGCTGTTTTTT
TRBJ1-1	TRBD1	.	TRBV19	CASSTGFAGGTEAFF	TGTGCCAGTAGTACAGGATTCGCAGGGGGTACTGAAGCTTTCTTT
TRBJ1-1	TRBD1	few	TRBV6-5	CASSYVGTVNTEAFF	TGTGCCAGCAGTTACGTCGGGACAGTGAACACTGAAGCTTTCTTT
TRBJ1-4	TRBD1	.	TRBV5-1	CASSLYRGLREKLFF	TGCGCCAGCAGCTTATACAGGGGCCTGCGGGAAAAACTGTTTTTT
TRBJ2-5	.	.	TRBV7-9	CASSLVLTRQETQYF	TGTGCCAGCAGCTTAGTCTTGACACGGCAAGAGACCCAGTACTTC
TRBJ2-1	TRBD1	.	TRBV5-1	CASSSGQYNEQFF	TGCGCCAGCAGCTCGGGACAGTACAATGAGCAGTTCTTC
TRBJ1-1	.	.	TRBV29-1	CSVERQRDTEAFF	TGCAGCGTTGAACGTCAGAGGGACACTGAAGCTTTCTTT
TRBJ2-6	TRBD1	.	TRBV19	CASSIDLPGGSGANVLTF	TGTGCCAGTAGTATAGATCTGCCAGGGGGCTCTGGGGCCAACGTCCTGACTTTC
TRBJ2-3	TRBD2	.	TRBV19	CASSIHGGAGVTDTQYF	TGTGCCAGTAGTATCCACGGTGGGGCGGGAGTAACAGATACGCAGTATTTT
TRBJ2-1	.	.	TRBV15	CATSTGFSYNEQFF	TGTGCCACCAGCACAGGGTTCTCCTACAATGAGCAGTTCTTC
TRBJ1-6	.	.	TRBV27	CASSRVQTSNSPLHF	TGTGCCAGCAGTCGAGTACAGACCAGCAATTCACCCCTCCACTTT
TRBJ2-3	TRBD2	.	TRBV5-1	CASSFHGTTRRTQYF	TGCGCCAGCAGCTTCCACGGGACTACGAGGAGAACGCAGTATTTT
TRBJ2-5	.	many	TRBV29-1	CSVVLRGETQYF	TGCAGCGTTGTCCTTAGGGGGGAGACCCAGTACTTC
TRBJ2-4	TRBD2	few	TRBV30	CAWSSPGLASNIQYF	TGTGCCTGGAGTTCTCCGGGACTAGCTTCAAACATTCAGTACTTC
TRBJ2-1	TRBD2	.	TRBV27	CASSLNLAGVNNEQFF	TGTGCCAGCAGTTTAAATTTAGCGGGAGTGAACAATGAGCAGTTCTTC
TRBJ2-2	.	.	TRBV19	CASSPTSTGELFF	TGTGCCAGTAGTCCGACTAGCACCGGGGAGCTGTTTTTT
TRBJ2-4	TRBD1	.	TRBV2	CASSGDRGAKNIQYF	TGTGCCAGCAGTGGGGACAGGGGAGCCAAAAACATTCAGTACTTC
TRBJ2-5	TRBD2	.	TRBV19	CASTAGGTGETQYF	TGTGCCAGTACTGCGGGAGGGACGGGAGAGACCCAGTACTTC